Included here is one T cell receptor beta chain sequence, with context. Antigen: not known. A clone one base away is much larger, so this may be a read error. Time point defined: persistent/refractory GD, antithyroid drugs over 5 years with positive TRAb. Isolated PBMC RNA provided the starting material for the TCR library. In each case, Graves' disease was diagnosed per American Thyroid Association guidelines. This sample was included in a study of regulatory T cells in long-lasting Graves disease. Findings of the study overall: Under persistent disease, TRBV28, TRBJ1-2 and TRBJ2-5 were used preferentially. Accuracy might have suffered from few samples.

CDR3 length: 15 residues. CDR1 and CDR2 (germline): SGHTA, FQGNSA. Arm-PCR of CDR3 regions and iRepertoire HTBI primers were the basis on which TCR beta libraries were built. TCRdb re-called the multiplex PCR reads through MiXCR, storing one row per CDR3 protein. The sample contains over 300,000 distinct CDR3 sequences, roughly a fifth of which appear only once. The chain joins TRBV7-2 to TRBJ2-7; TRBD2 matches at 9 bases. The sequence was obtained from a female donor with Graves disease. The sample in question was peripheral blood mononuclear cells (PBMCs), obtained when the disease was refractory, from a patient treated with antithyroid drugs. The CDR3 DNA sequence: TGTGCCAGCAGCTTAGACCGCGGGGGGGCAGGGGAGCAGCACTTC. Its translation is CASSLDRGGAGEQHF.